This passage covers 13 T cell receptor beta chains from one sample sequenced in a study of molecular identifiers for immune sequencing clone quantification. MiXCR, run by TCRdb on the PCR reads, gives a single entry per CDR3 protein. The repertoire includes some 580,000 distinct CDR3 sequences, about 25% of them detected once, and approximately 0.75% sits in the top ten. Sequencing was performed on naive CD8+ T cells from blood, with Jurkat cell RNA spiked in. Specified subset: FACS-sorted CD8+CD4-CCR7+CD45RA+ naive T cells. Every receptor here comes from a human donor in good health. Some libraries in this study had Jurkat cell RNA spiked in.

The V and J genes are TRBV11-2 and TRBJ2-3; D is unclear. The germline gives CDR1 SGHAT, CDR2 FQNNGV. The CDR3 runs 16 residues. Trimming pared 4 bases from V and 2 bases from J, leaving 16 bases between. The CDR3 DNA follows: TGTGCCAGCAGCTCAGTTTGGGTGCGCTCCACAGATACGCAGTATTTT. It encodes CASSSVWVRSTDTQYF.

This chain connects TRBV4-3 to TRBJ2-2; the match to TRBD1 covers 7 bases. The CDR3 covers 19 residues. Losses at the gene ends were 3 bases for V and 2 bases for J; bases not matched to a gene: 15. From germline, CDR1 is LGHNA and CDR2 YSLEER. The CDR3 DNA reads as TGCGCCAGCAGCCAGTCCAACTACCGGGACAGAAAAAACACCGGGGAGCTGTTTTTT. It translates to CASSQSNYRDRKNTGELFF.

About this clonotype itself: It is likely a read error: a sequence one base away is far more abundant. This rearrangement joins TRBV7-8 to TRBJ2-7, with D unresolved. Germline V gene sequence: CDR1 SGHVS, CDR2 FQNEAQ. Between the trimmed V and J ends, which lost 5 bases and 5 bases, there was a span of 10 bases. The CDR3 is made up of 12 amino acids. The CDR3 loop reads CASSRGTHEQYF. The DNA for the CDR3 is TGTGCCAGCAGCCGAGGAACCCACGAGCAGTACTTC.

This clonotype was counted at least ten times. The chain has TRBV6-5 and TRBJ2-3; tentative D call: TRBD2 (6 bases). Germline CDR1 MNHEY, CDR2 SVGAGI. Trimming cost V 5 bases and J 4 bases, with 10 bases left between them. This CDR3 region has 13 residues. The CDR3 spells CASSLTSSDTQYF. As DNA, the CDR3 is TGTGCCAGCAGTCTGACTAGTTCAGATACGCAGTATTTT.

This clonotype was detected ten times or more. The J gene is TRBJ2-3, the V gene TRBV9, with D perhaps given as TRBD1 or TRBD2 (5 bases each). The CDR3 has 16 residues. Germline CDR1 reads SGDLS; CDR2 reads YYNGEE. V was trimmed by 0 bases and J by 3 bases, leaving 14 bases between them. For the CDR3, the DNA is TGTGCCAGCAGCGTAGTTGAGGGGCCTTCGACAGATACGCAGTATTTT. This translates into CASSVVEGPSTDTQYF.

This clonotype showed up just once. Being one base from a much bigger clone, this may be a read error. This chain uses TRBV30 with TRBJ1-3; the D gene is possibly TRBD1 (6 bases). The length of the CDR3 is 16 residues. Per germline, CDR1 GTSNPN and CDR2 SVGIG (reference sequence). In DNA form, the CDR3 reads TGTGCCTGGAGTGTGCTCCGGGACACCTATGGAAACACCGTATATTTT. Its translation: CAWSVLRDTYGNTVYF.

This clonotype was detected ten times or more. This rearrangement joins TRBV7-6 to TRBJ2-5, with 9 bases that match TRBD1. The CDR3 has 13 residues. Germline V lookup: CDR1 SGHVS, CDR2 FNYEAQ. V shed 5 bases, J shed 5 bases, and the junction held 3 bases outside the gene matches. This CDR3 reads CASSRDRVETQYF. In DNA form, the CDR3 reads TGTGCCAGCAGCCGGGACAGGGTTGAGACCCAGTACTTC.

Regarding this clonotype: This sequence may be a read error, since a much larger clone differs from it by one base. V is TRBV24-1 and J is TRBJ2-5; D unclear. Germline CDR1 is KGHDR and CDR2 is SFDVKD. The CDR3 is 15 amino acids. The DNA for the CDR3 is TGTGCCGCCAGTGACCCCGACACGACCCAAGAGACCCAGTACTTC. This gives the protein CAASDPDTTQETQYF.

In regard to this clonotype: The DNA is left out, because the CDR3 cannot be placed on it with certainty; the CDR3 is given as TCRdb lists it. The chain combines TRBV9 with TRBJ1-1. Germline CDR1 is SGDLS and CDR2 is YYNGEE. Both ends counted, the CDR3 spans 13 residues. CDR3 sequence: CASSVGVGTEASF.

This clonotype occurred many times. The chain joins TRBV20-1 to TRBJ1-4, with D hard to call. The CDR3 is 14 amino acids. The V gene lost 0 bases and the J gene lost 8 bases, with 13 bases spanning the gap. Looked up from germline, CDR1 is DFQATT and CDR2 is SNEGSKA (reference sequence). Written as DNA, the CDR3 is TGCAGTGCTAGAGATGACATGGAGGCGGAAAAACTGTTTTTT. This gives the protein CSARDDMEAEKLFF.

This chain joins TRBV27 and TRBJ2-7; possible D gene TRBD1, 5 bases. The CDR3 runs 13 residues. The germline V gene has CDR1 MNHEY and CDR2 SMNVEV (reference sequence). The V end was cut by 4 bases, the J end by 3 bases, with 10 bases between. The CDR3 loop reads CASSSQGYYEQYF. The CDR3 DNA follows: TGTGCCAGCAGTTCCCAGGGTTACTACGAGCAGTACTTC.

The rearrangement uses TRBV27 and TRBJ2-7; 11 nucleotides line up with TRBD2. Trimming cost V 5 bases and J 2 bases; bases outside gene matches: 5. The CDR3 totals 15 residues. The germline V gene has CDR1 MNHEY and CDR2 SMNVEV (reference sequence). The CDR3 nucleotides are TGTGCCAGCAGTCGGGGACTAGCGGAGACCTACGAGCAGTACTTC. Translation: CASSRGLAETYEQYF.

This clonotype was seen only a few times. The chain recombines TRBV7-8 with TRBJ2-2; D not certain. CDR1 SGHVS and CDR2 FQNEAQ come from the germline V gene. This CDR3 has 14 amino acids. The ends were cut back, 3 bases at V and 1 base at J, with 6 bases in the middle. The CDR3 is CASSLRKNTGELFF. The DNA for the CDR3 is TGTGCCAGCAGCTTGAGGAAGAACACCGGGGAGCTGTTTTTT.